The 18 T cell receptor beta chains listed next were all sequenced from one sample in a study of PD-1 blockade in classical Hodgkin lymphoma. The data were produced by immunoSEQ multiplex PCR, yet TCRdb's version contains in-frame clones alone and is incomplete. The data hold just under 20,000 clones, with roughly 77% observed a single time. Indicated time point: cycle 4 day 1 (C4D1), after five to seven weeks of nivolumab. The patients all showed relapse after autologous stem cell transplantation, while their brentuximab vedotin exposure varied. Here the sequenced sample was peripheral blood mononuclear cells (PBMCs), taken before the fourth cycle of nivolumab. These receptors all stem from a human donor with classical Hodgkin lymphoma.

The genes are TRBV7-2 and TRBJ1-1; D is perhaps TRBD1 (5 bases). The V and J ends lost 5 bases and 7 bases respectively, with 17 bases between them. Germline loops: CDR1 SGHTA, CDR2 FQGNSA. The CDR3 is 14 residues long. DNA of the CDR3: TGTGCCAGCAGCCGGGACTTTCTTGGGGGTGAAGCTTTCTTT. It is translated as CASSRDFLGGEAFF. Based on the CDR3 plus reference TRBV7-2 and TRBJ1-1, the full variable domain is GAGVSQSPSNKVTEKGKDVELRCDPISGHTALYWYRQSLGQGLEFLIYFQGNSAPDKSGLPSDRFSAERTGGSVSTLTIQRTQQEDSAVYLCASSRDFLGGEAFFGQGTRLTVV.

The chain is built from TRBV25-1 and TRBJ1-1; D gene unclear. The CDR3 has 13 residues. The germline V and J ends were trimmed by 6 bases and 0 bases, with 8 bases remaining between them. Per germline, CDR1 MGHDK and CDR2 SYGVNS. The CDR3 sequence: CASRTLVNTEAFF. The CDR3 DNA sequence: TGTGCCAGCAGGACATTGGTGAACACTGAAGCTTTCTTT.

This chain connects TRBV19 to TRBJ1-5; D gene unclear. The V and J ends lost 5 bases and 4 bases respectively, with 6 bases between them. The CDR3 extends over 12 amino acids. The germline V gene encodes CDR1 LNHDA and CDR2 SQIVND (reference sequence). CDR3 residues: CASSWLNQPQHF. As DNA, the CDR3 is TGTGCCAGTAGTTGGTTAAATCAGCCCCAGCATTTT.

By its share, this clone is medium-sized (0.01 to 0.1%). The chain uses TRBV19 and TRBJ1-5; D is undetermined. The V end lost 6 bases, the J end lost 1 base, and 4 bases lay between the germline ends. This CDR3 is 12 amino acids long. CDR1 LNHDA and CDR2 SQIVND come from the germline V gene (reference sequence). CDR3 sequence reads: CASRQSNQPQHF. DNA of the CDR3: TGTGCCAGTAGACAGAGCAATCAGCCCCAGCATTTT.

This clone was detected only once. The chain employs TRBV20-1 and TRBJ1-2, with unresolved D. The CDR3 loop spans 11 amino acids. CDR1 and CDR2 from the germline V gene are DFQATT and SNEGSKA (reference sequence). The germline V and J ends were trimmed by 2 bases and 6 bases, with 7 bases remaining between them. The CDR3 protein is CSARQQNGYTF. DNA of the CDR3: TGCAGTGCTAGACAACAGAATGGCTACACCTTC.

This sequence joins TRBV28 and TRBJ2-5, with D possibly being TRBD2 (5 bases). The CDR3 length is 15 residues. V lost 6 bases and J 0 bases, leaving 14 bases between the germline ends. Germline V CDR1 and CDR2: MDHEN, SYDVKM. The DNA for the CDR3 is TGTGCCAGCAGCCTCCGGGGAGCCAACCAAGAGACCCAGTACTTC. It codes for CASSLRGANQETQYF.

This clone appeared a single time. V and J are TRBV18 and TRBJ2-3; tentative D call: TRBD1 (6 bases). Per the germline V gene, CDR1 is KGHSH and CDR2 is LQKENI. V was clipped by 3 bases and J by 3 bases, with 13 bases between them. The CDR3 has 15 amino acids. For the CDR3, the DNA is TGTGCCAGCTCACCCGGGGTCAGGGGTACAGATACGCAGTATTTT. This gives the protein CASSPGVRGTDTQYF. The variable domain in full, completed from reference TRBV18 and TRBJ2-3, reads NAGVMQNPRHLVRRRGQEARLRCSPMKGHSHVYWYRQLPEEGLKFMVYLQKENIIDESGMPKERFSAEFPKEGPSILRIQQVVRGDSAAYFCASSPGVRGTDTQYFGPGTRLTVL.

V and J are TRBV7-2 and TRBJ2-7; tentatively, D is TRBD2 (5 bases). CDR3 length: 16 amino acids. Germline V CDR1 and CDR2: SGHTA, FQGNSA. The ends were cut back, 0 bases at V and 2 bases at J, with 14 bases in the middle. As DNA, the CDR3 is TGTGCCAGCAGCTTAGCCCAGACTAAATTGACCTACGAGCAGTACTTC. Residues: CASSLAQTKLTYEQYF.

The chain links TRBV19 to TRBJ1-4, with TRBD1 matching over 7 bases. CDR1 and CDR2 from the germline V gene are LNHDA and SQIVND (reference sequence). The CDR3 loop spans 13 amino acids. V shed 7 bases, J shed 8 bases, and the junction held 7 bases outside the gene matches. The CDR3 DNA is TGTGCCAGTAAAAGGGACAGTCAAGAAAAACTGTTTTTT. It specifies CASKRDSQEKLFF.

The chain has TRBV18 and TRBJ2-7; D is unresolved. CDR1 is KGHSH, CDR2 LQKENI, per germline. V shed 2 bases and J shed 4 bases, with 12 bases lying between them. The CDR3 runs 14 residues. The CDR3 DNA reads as TGTGCCAGCTCACCATCCCCCATTGTGTACGAGCAGTACTTC. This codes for CASSPSPIVYEQYF.

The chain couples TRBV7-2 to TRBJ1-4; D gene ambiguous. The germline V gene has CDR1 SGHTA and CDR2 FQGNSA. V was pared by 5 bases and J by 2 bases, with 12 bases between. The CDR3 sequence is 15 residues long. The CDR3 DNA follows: TGTGCCAGCAGCCCCACAGAGTTGACTAATGAAAAACTGTTTTTT. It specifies CASSPTELTNEKLFF.

In DNA, the CDR3 is TGTGCCAGCAGCGTGACCGTAACCGGGGAGCTGTTTTTT. This encodes CASSVTVTGELFF. V and J are TRBV9 and TRBJ2-2, with unresolved D. Per germline, CDR1 SGDLS and CDR2 YYNGEE. The ends were cut back, 2 bases at V and 5 bases at J, with 7 bases in the middle. CDR3 length: 13 residues.

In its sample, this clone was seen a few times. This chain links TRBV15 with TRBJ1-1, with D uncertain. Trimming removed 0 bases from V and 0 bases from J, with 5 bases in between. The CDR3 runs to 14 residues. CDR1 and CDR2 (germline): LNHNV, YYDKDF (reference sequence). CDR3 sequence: CATSRDLMNTEAFF. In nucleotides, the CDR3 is TGTGCCACCAGCAGAGATCTGATGAACACTGAAGCTTTCTTT.

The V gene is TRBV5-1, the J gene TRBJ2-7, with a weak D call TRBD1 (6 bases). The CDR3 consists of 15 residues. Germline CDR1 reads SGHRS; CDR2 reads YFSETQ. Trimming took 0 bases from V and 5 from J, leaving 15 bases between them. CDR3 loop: CASSLAGTMIDEQYF. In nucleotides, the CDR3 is TGCGCCAGCAGCTTGGCCGGGACAATGATTGACGAGCAGTACTTC.

The CDR3 spells CASISAGRGTDTQYF. CDR3 DNA: TGTGCCAGCATCTCAGCGGGAAGGGGGACAGATACGCAGTATTTT. The genes are TRBV2 and TRBJ2-3, with D maybe TRBD2 (7 bases). The V gene lost 7 bases and the J gene lost 3 bases, with 17 bases spanning the gap. Per the germline V gene, CDR1 is SNHLY and CDR2 is FYNNEI. The CDR3 contains 15 residues.

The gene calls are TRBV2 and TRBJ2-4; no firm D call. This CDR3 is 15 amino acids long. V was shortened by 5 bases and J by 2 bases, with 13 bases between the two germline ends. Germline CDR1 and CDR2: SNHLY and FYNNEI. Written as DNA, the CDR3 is TGTGCCAGCAGTACCTCGAGAGTCCCCAAAAACATTCAGTACTTC. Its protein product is CASSTSRVPKNIQYF.

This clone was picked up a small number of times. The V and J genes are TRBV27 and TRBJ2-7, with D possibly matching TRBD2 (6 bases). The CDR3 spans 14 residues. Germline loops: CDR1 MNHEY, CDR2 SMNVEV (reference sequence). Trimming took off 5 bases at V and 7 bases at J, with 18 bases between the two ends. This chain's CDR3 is CASSLTSTPWEQYF. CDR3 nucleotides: TGTGCCAGCAGTCTGACTAGTACCCCTTGGGAGCAGTACTTC.

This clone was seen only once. CDR3 in DNA: TGTGCCAGCAGCTTACTCAGGGGGTCCTACAATGAGCAGTTCTTC. This gives the protein CASSLLRGSYNEQFF. The chain couples TRBV7-2 to TRBJ2-1, with TRBD1 identical over 7 bases. Per germline, CDR1 SGHTA and CDR2 FQGNSA. The V gene end was trimmed by 2 bases and the J gene end by 1 base; junction bases not matched to a gene: 2. CDR3 length: 15 residues. Filled out from reference TRBV7-2 and TRBJ2-1, the complete variable domain reads GAGVSQSPSNKVTEKGKDVELRCDPISGHTALYWYRQSLGQGLEFLIYFQGNSAPDKSGLPSDRFSAERTGGSVSTLTIQRTQQEDSAVYLCASSLLRGSYNEQFFGPGTRLTVL.